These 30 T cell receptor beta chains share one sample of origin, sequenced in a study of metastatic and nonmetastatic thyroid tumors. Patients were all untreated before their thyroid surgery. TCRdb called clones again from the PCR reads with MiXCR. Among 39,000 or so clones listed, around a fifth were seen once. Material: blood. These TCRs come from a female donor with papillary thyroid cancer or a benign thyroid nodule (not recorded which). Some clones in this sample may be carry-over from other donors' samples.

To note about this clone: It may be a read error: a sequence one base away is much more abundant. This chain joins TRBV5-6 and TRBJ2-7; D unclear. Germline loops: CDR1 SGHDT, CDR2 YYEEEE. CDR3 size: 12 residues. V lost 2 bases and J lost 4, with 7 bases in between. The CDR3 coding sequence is TGTGCCAGCAGCTTAGTGGTTTACGAGCAGTACTTC. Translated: CASSLVVYEQYF.

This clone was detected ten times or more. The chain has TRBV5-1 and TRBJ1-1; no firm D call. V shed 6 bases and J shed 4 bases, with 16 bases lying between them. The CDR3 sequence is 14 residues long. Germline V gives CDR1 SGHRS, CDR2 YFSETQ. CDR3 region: CASTSEGRSTEAFF. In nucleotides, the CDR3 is TGCGCCAGCACATCGGAAGGGAGGAGCACTGAAGCTTTCTTT.

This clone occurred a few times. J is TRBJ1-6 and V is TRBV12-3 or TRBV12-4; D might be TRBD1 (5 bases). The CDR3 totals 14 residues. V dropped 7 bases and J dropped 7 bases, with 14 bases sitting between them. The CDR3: CASTQRGSNSPLHF. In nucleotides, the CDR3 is TGTGCCAGCACCCAACGGGGCTCAAATTCACCCCTCCACTTT.

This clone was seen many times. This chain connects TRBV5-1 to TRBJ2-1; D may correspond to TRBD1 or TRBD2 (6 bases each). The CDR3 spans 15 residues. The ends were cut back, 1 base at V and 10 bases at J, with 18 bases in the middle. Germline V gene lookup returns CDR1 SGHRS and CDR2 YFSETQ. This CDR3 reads CASSLSGTGGLEQFF. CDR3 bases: TGCGCCAGCAGCTTGAGTGGGACCGGGGGCCTGGAGCAGTTCTTC.

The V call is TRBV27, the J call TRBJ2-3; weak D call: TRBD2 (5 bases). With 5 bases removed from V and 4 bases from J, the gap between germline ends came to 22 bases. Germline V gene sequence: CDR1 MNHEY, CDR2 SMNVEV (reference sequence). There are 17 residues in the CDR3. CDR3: CASSPSGSWRLADTQYF. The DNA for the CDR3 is TGTGCCAGCAGTCCCAGTGGTAGCTGGAGGCTGGCAGATACGCAGTATTTT.

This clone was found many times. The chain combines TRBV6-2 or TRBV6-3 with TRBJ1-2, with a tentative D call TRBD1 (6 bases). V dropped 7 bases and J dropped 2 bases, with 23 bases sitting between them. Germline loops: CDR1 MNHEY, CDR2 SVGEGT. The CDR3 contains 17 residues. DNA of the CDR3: TGTGCCAGCAAGTTTGGGGGGCTAATCATGGAGAACTATGGCTACACCTTC. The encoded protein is CASKFGGLIMENYGYTF.

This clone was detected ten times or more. CDR3 region: CASTLVWRNTEAFF. CDR3 coding DNA: TGTGCCAGCACCTTGGTCTGGCGGAACACTGAAGCTTTCTTT. The gene calls are TRBV13 and TRBJ1-1; D is uncertain. The CDR3 totals 14 residues. With 7 bases removed from V and 1 base from J, the gap between germline ends came to 13 bases. Germline assignment: CDR1 PRHDT and CDR2 FYEKMQ (reference sequence). Complete variable domain (other parts from reference TRBV13 and TRBJ1-1): AAGVIQSPRHLIKEKRETATLKCYPIPRHDTVYWYQQGPGQDPQFLISFYEKMQSDKGSIPDRFSAQQFSDYHSELNMSSLELGDSALYFCASTLVWRNTEAFFGQGTRLTVV.

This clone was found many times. CDR3 DNA sequence: TGCAGTGCTAGAGATACTAGCGGAACACTCTACGAGCAGTACTTC. This encodes CSARDTSGTLYEQYF. The V call is TRBV20-1, the J call TRBJ2-7, with 8 nucleotides matching TRBD2. Germline V CDR1 and CDR2: DFQATT, SNEGSKA (reference sequence). This CDR3 spans 15 amino acids. Trimming removed 0 bases from V and 3 bases from J; junction bases left unmatched: 7.

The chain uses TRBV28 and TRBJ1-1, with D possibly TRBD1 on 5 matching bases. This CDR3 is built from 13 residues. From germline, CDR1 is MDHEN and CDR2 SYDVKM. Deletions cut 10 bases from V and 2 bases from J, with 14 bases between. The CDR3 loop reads CATRSGGNTEAFF. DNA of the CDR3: TGTGCCACCAGGAGTGGGGGAAACACTGAAGCTTTCTTT.

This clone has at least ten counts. CDR3 amino acids: CASSLNSIQGDTQYF. The CDR3 bases are TGTGCCAGCAGCTTAAATTCGATACAGGGAGATACGCAGTATTTT. This chain joins TRBV7-9 and TRBJ2-3; D may be TRBD1 (6 bases). This CDR3 has 15 residues. Trimming shortened V by 2 bases and J by 5 bases, and 14 bases separated the two germline ends. CDR1 is SEHNR, CDR2 FQNEAQ, per germline (reference sequence). Looking up the rest from reference TRBV7-9 and TRBJ2-3 gives the full variable domain: DTGVSQNPRHKITKRGQNVTFRCDPISEHNRLYWYRQTLGQGPEFLTYFQNEAQLEKSRLLSDRFSAERPKGSFSTLEIQRTEQGDSAMYLCASSLNSIQGDTQYFGPGTRLTVL.

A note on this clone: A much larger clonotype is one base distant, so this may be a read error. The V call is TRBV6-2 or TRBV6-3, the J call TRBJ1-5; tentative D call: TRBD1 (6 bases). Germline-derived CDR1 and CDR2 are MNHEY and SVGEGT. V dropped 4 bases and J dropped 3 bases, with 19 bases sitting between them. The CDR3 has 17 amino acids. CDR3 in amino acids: CASSSPIGGLFNQPQHF. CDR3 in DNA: TGTGCCAGCAGTTCGCCCATTGGGGGGCTGTTCAATCAGCCCCAGCATTTT.

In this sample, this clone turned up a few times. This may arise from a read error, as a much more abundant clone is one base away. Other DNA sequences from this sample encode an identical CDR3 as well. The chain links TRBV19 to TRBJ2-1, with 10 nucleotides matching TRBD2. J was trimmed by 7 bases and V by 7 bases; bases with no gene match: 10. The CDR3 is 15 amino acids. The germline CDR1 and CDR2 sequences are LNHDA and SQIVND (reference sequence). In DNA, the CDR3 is TGTGCCAGTACCATGGGGACTAGCGCGATAAATGAGCAGTTCTTC. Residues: CASTMGTSAINEQFF.

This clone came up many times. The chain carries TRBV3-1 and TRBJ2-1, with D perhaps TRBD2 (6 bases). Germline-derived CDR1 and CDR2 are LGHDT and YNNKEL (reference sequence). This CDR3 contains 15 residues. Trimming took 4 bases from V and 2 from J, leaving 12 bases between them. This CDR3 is CASSPIAAPYNEQFF. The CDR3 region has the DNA TGTGCCAGCAGCCCAATAGCGGCCCCCTACAATGAGCAGTTCTTC.

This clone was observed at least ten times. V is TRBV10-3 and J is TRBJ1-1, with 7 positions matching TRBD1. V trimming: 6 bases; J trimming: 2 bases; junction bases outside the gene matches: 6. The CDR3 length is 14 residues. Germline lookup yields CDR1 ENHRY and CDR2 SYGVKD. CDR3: CAISPDRENTEAFF. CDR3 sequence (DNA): TGTGCCATCAGCCCCGACAGGGAAAACACTGAAGCTTTCTTT.

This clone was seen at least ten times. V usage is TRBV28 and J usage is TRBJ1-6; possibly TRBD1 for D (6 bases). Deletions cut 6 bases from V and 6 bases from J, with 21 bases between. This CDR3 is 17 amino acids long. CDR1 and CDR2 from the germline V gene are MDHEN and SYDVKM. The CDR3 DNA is TGTGCCAGCAGCAGCCTCCAGGGGTGGGGAAGTAATTCACCCCTCCACTTT. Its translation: CASSSLQGWGSNSPLHF.

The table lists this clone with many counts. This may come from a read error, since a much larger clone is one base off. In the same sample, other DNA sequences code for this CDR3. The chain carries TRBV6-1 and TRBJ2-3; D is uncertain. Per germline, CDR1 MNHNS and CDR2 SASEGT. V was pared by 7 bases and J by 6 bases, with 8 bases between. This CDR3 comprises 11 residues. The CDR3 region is CASTLGDTQYF. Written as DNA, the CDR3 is TGTGCCAGCACCTTGGGTGATACGCAGTATTTT.

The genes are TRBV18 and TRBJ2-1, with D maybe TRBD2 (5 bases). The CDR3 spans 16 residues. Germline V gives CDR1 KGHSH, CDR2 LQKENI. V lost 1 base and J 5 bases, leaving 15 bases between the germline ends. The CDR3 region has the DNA TGTGCCAGCTCACCACAGGCGTTTTTGGAGGACAATGAGCAGTTCTTC. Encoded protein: CASSPQAFLEDNEQFF.

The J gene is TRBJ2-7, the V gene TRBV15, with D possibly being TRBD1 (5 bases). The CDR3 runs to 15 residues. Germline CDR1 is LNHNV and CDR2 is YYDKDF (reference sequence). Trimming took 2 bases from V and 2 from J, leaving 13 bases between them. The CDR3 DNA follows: TGTGCCACCAGCAGACAGGGTGGGTACGCCTACGAGCAGTACTTC. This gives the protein CATSRQGGYAYEQYF.

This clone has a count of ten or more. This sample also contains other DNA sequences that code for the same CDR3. The CDR3 nucleotides are TGTGCCAGCAGTTCCTCTATGGGGCAAGAGACCCAGTACTTC. Translation: CASSSSMGQETQYF. V and J are TRBV6-5 and TRBJ2-5; D remains unclear. V was trimmed by 4 bases and J by 2 bases, leaving 11 bases between them. This CDR3 contains 14 residues. Germline CDR1 is MNHEY and CDR2 is SVGAGI.

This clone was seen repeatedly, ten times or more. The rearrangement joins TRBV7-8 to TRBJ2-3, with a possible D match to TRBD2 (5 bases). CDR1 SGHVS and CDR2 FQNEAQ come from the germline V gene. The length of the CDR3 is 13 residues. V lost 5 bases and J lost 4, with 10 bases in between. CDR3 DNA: TGTGCCAGCAGCCCCCGGGGTGCAGATACGCAGTATTTT. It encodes CASSPRGADTQYF.

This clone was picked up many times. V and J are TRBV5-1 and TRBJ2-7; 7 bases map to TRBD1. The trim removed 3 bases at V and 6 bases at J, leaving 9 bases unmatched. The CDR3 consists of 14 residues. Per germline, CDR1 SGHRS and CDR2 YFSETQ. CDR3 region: CASSSDRVGFEQYF. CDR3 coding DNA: TGCGCCAGCAGCTCAGACAGGGTCGGCTTCGAGCAGTACTTC.

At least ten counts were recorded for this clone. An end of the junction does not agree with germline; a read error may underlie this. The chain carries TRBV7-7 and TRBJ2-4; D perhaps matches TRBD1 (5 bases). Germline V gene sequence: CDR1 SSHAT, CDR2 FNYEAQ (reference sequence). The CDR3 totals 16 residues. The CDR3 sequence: CASSFPLARVKNIQYF. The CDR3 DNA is TGTGCTAGCAGCTTCCCCCTGGCCAGGGTCAAAAACATTCAGTACTTC.

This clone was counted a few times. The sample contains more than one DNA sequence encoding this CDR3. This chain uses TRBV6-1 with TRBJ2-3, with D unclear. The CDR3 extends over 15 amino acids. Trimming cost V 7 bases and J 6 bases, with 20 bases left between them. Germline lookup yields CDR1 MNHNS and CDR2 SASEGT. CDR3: CASTKTRHVTDTQYF. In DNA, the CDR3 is TGTGCCAGCACCAAGACCCGGCACGTCACGGATACGCAGTATTTT.

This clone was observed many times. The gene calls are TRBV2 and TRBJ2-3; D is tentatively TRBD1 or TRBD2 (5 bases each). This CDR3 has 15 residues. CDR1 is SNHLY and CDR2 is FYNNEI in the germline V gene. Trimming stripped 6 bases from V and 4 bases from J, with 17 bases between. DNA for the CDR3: TGTGCCAGCAGGGTAGACTCTGGGGGTGCAGATACGCAGTATTTT. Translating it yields CASRVDSGGADTQYF.

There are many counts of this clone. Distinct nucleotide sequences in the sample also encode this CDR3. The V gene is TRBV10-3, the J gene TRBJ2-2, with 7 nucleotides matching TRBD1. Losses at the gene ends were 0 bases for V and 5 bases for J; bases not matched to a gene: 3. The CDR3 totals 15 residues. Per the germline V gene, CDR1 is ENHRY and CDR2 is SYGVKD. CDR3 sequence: CAISESQGVTGELFF. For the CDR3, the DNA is TGTGCCATCAGTGAGTCGCAGGGGGTAACCGGGGAGCTGTTTTTT.

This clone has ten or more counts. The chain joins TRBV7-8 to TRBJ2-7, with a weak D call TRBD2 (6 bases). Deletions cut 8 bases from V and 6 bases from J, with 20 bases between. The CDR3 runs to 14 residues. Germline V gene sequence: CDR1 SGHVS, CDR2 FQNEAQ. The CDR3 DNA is TGTGCCAGCTCCCGACTAGTCGTGTTGACCGAGCAGTACTTC. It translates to CASSRLVVLTEQYF.

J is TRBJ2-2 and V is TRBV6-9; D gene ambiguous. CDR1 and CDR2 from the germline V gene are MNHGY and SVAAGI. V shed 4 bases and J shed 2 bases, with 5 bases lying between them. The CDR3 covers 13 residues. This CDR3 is CASSWINTGELFF. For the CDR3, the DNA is TGTGCCAGCAGTTGGATAAACACCGGGGAGCTGTTTTTT.

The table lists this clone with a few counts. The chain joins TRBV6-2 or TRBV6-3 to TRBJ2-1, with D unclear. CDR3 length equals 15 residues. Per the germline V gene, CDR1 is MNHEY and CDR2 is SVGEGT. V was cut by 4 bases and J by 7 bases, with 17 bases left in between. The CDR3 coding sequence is TGTGCCAGCAGTTTTGACCCGTCGCTGCCGAATGAGCAGTTCTTC. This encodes CASSFDPSLPNEQFF.

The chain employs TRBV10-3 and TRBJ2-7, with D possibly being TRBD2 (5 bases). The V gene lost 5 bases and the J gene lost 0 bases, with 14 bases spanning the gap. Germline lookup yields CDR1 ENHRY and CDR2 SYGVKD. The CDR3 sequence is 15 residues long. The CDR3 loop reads CAISPGGEGSYEQYF. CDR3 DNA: TGTGCCATCAGTCCCGGCGGAGAGGGCTCCTACGAGCAGTACTTC.

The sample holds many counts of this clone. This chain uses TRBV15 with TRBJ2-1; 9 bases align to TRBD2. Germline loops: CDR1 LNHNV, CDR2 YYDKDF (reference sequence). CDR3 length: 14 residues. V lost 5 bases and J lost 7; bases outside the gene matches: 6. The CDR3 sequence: CATSRGRAKNEQFF. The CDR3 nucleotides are TGTGCCACCAGCCGCGGGAGGGCCAAGAATGAGCAGTTCTTC.